The next 5 T cell receptor beta chains were all read from a single sample in a study of T cells in tuberculosis. Assay used: immunoSEQ multiplex PCR; TCRdb lists only in-frame clones, some missing. The data show about 35,000 clones, with 93% seen just once and 5.5% to 8% held by the top ten. The material sequenced was PBMCs. The receptors were sampled from a donor between 10 and 35 years old with latent tuberculosis or without tuberculosis infection.

V is TRBV30 and J is TRBJ1-3; no definite D call. The CDR3 is 12 amino acids. Germline-derived CDR1 and CDR2 are GTSNPN and SVGIG (reference sequence). V was trimmed by 3 bases and J by 8 bases, leaving 11 bases between them. The CDR3, as DNA: TGTGCCTGGAGCCGTCAAGAGGACACCATATATTTT. Protein sequence: CAWSRQEDTIYF.

Only one count was recorded for this clone. This chain uses TRBV4-3 with TRBJ2-6; D not certain. This CDR3 comprises 18 residues. V lost 0 bases to trimming and J lost 0 bases, with 12 bases between them. Germline loops: CDR1 LGHNA, CDR2 YSLEER. CDR3 nucleotides: TGCGCCAGCAGCCAAGATCGTGGCCTAGGCTCTGGGGCCAACGTCCTGACTTTC. Translated: CASSQDRGLGSGANVLTF.

J is TRBJ1-2 and V is TRBV19; TRBD1 matches at 9 bases. The CDR3 spans 15 residues. Germline V gene lookup returns CDR1 LNHDA and CDR2 SQIVND (reference sequence). V lost 7 bases and J lost 5; bases outside the gene matches: 11. In nucleotides, the CDR3 is TGTGCCAGTAACAGCGGGACAGGGTATGGGTATGGCTACACCTTC. Protein product: CASNSGTGYGYGYTF.

The chain uses TRBV5-6 and TRBJ1-4, with D hard to call. Trimming took off 2 bases at V and 8 bases at J, with 7 bases between the two ends. This CDR3 region has 12 residues. CDR1 SGHDT and CDR2 YYEEEE come from the germline V gene. The CDR3 nucleotides read TGTGCCAGCAGCTTCGCGAACGAAAAACTGTTTTTT. Translation gives CASSFANEKLFF.

V is TRBV11-3 and J is TRBJ2-1; 7 positions agree with TRBD2. Germline CDR1 reads SGHNT; CDR2 reads YENEEA. V lost 3 bases and J lost 10; bases outside the gene matches: 15. This CDR3 is built from 16 residues. The CDR3 DNA reads as TGTGCCAGCAGCTTTCGTACGGGTCTAGCGGCCCCAGAGCAGTTCTTC. This gives the protein CASSFRTGLAAPEQFF.